The clone carrying this TCR beta chain was recorded at least ten times. Its antigen is unknown. Staining for CD45RO/CCR7/CD25/CD127/CD95/CD27 allowed sorting of CD4+ naive, central memory, regulatory and stem cell-like memory cells. Reverse transcribing all isolated RNA meant expressed TCRB transcripts were sequenced. Measured with immunoSEQ multiplex PCR; TCRdb has only the in-frame clones, and not every one. This sample yields more than 150,000 clones, of which roughly an eighth are seen a single time; around 0.63% belongs to the top ten. The source of the sample is a study of beta chain features in type 1 diabetes. About the research overall: Healthy donors, compared against patients, showed similar age, gender and cell yields.

Study-wide findings and caveats: Shorter TCRB CDR3s, moderately but significantly so, marked every one of the four CD4+ subsets in Type 1 diabetes patients.

The germline V gene has CDR1 SEHNR and CDR2 FQNEAQ (reference sequence). The CDR3 loop spans 14 amino acids. Trimming took off 2 bases at V and 1 base at J, with 6 bases between the two ends. The sequenced material came from central memory CD4+ T cells from blood. The rearrangement uses TRBV7-9 and TRBJ1-5, with no clear D. This TCR came from a woman aged 18 to 35 in good health. CDR3 sequence: CASSLWQSNQPQHF. DNA of the CDR3: TGTGCCAGCAGCTTATGGCAGAGCAATCAGCCCCAGCATTTT.